Described below is a single TCR beta chain sequence and its context. Its antigen is not yet known. Base-call qualities are not available, and no considerably larger clone is one nucleotide away. In total, more than 500 healthy bone marrow donors made up the cohort. At the time of sampling, all cohort members were nominally healthy, though unrecorded immune exposures were likely present. The donor was CMV seropositive and was included in the group of around 300 seropositive cohort members. Every donor gave a peripheral blood sample, and the peripheral blood mononuclear cells from that sample were used for TCR beta sequencing. Genomic DNA extraction from the blood cell samples was performed with the Qiagen DNeasy Blood Extraction Kit. The entry originates in a study of cytomegalovirus exposure and HLA in healthy donors (dated by TCRdb to about 2017). Some background on the complete study: In an earlier analysis of 587 of the donors, 250 to 350 Gb of sequence data and 120 million or so unique TCR beta sequences from 180 million or so T cells were reported. About 280 gigabases of sequencing data and around 80 million unique TCR sequences made up an early release that covered 500 to 650 HLA-typed donors. The genetic ancestry cluster associated with self-reported Caucasian donors included over 65% of the 398 genotyped donors. The aim of the study was to test whether cataloging public T cell receptors could identify signatures of past pathogen exposure. Using immunosequencing, the study profiled T cell repertoires from 666 subjects and related those repertoires to cytomegalovirus serostatus. Along with the roughly 670-subject first cohort, a separate validation cohort of some 130 different subjects was used. The study combined high-throughput TCR immunosequencing, statistical association of individual TCRs with disease status, and machine learning to predict cytomegalovirus infection status. In a later analysis, previously published TCR beta repertoires from roughly 710 donors were re-analyzed and high-resolution HLA genotyping was added so that TCR occurrence patterns could be studied. Rather than using new phenotypic data, the later analysis identified candidate immune exposures from TCR beta sequences and from how often those sequences occurred across donors. An earlier analysis of about 620 of the donors applied high-throughput TCR beta sequencing to assess whether each TCR beta V gene segment acted as functional or pseudogenic. Donor age, sex, ethnicity and CMV serostatus were compiled alongside the repertoire data. Genome-wide SNP genotypes for about 65% of the 666 donors were used in a later genetic analysis, which treated that subset as a discovery cohort. Every repertoire in the discovery cohort had been generated on one and the same sequencing platform. HLA typing included class I and class II loci at four-digit resolution. The number of donors typed differed by locus, with 629-630 for A, B, C, DRB1 and DQB1, approximately 500 for DQA1, 600 to 610 for DPA1, and approximately 470 for DPB1. Because of strong linkage in the cohort, roughly five DR-DQ haplotypes were treated as single units for association and clustering. Among about 410 genotyped donors of the cohort, an average of around 220,000 unique TCR beta nucleotide sequences was sequenced per donor, of which roughly 17% were non-productive. What the research found in general, with its limitations: In a later genetic analysis, a missense DCLRE1C variant was associated with V-gene and J-gene trimming of TCR beta chains, and the association was replicated in an independent cohort. In a later genetic analysis, fewer N-insertions in productive TCRs were reported among donors in an Asian-associated ancestry cluster than the roughly 700-donor mean. Because HLA typing was missing for some donors at each locus, association tests included only the typed subset. While some public TCRs were present in many individuals, most TCR sequences turned up only very rarely across donors. In a later analysis, HLA-associated TCR beta chains showed more clonal expansion and lower generation probabilities than non-associated chains that were equally common. In this cohort, only TCR beta chains were sequenced, and detectable features were limited by the absence of alpha or paired-chain data. According to a later analysis, most CMV-associated TCR beta chains appeared to be HLA-restricted, and the HLA associations seemed to be driven largely by CMV exposure. A further reported finding was that TCR beta sequences accurately predicted the HLA-A and HLA-B alleles for most subjects in the first cohort. The classifier was reported to diagnose cytomegalovirus status with high specificity and sensitivity in both the original and validation cohorts. A later analysis associated 16,951 TCR beta sequences with specific HLA alleles at a false discovery rate of 0.05. A later analysis reported that several top co-occurrence clusters appeared linked to parvovirus B19, influenza, CMV and Epstein-Barr virus. Because the 87-base-pair reads could not distinguish some IMGT-functional V segments, including TRBV6-2 and TRBV6-3, those segments were excluded. When HLA alleles, especially DR and DQ, strongly co-occurred, TCR associations were difficult to assign to individual alleles. A group of highly shared sequence variants was considered likely to be a technical artifact of the sequencing pipeline. The study gave a list of 150 to 200 TCR beta chains associated with cytomegalovirus. In a later analysis, TCR association rates were found to vary across HLA loci, with the most associated TCRs seen for DRB1 alleles and the fewest for HLA-C alleles. An earlier analysis of several hundred of the donors showed that most TCR beta V segments appeared in productive rearrangements either about 87% or about 30% of the time, which broadly matched IMGT annotations. Linkage disequilibrium might explain the correlated functional status among segregating V segments, but an unknown experimental factor could not be ruled out. A few of the identified cytomegalovirus-associated TCR beta chains were confirmed in vitro to be specific for cytomegalovirus antigens. Because counts were too low, roughly 17 rarely observed V segments, including chromosome 9 orphons, were left out of the earlier analysis of 587 of the donors. The presence/absence analyses assumed that sequencing depth was roughly uniform across donors, and that assumption may not be true. The only immune exposure information available for the cohort was CMV serostatus. The authors suggested that the approach could potentially be extended to other disease states and immunological phenotypes.

The germline V gene provides CDR1 SGHTA and CDR2 FQGNSA. The junction shows trimming of 2 bases on V and 8 bases on J, plus 18 bases between the germline ends. The CDR3 covers 15 residues, taking in both the cysteine and the phenylalanine. This entry keeps only the CDR3 DNA: 45 bases, framed from base 1. The library was made by the immunoSEQ multiplex PCR assay. For the multiplex PCR, a mixture combining 60 forward primers for TCR Vbeta segments and 13 reverse primers for TCR Jbeta segments was used. Amplification of the CDR3 region of rearranged TCR beta genes was performed with a multiplex PCR assay on genomic DNA. On the Illumina HiSeq System, the amplified TCR beta libraries were sequenced as 87-base-pair reads. As for the authors' bioinformatics: A later analysis counted about 80 million unique TCR beta chains across the 700 or so repertoires, and about 10 million of these chains were shared by at least two donors. Raw reads were error-corrected and collapsed into unique sequences by a nearest-neighbor algorithm in which closely related sequences were merged to remove PCR and sequencing errors. Alignment of CDR3 sequences to IMGT reference sequences was used to assign V, D and J gene segments. For a sequence to be retained, a match of at least six nucleotides was required to both a V gene segment and a J gene segment. A rearrangement was called productive if the CDR3 had no stop codons and remained in frame with V and J, and every other rearrangement was called non-productive. Following IMGT convention, CDR3 was defined as the stretch from the second conserved V-encoded cysteine to the conserved J-encoded phenylalanine. In an earlier analysis of approximately 590 of the donors, sequences lacking an unambiguous match to a single V gene segment were excluded. An earlier analysis of fewer than 750 of the donors classified V segments as functional when productive rearrangements were above 56.7% and as segregating when the standard deviation between donors was above 5%. A statistical classification framework was built to diagnose cytomegalovirus status from the catalog of TCR beta chain sequences. In a later analysis, TCR nucleotide sequences were compared against IMGT/GENE-DB human TR gene sequences so that V and J genes could be assigned. Using the TCRdist pipeline, a later analysis assigned CDR3 sequences along with most-parsimonious VDJ recombination scenarios. In a later analysis, every TCR beta chain was defined by the combination of its CDR3 amino acid sequence and its V-gene family, and reads without a unique V-gene family were dropped. A later analysis removed roughly 590 highly shared, low-generation-probability nucleotide sequences to deal with suspected cross-contamination and a sequencing artifact. In a later analysis, a clonal expansion index for each public chain was calculated from normalized within-repertoire ranks of inferred template counts. In a later analysis, generation probabilities were computed using a VDJ recombination model fitted to out-of-frame rearrangements, and the results were checked against IGoR. Hypergeometric tests were used in a later analysis to score TCR-TCR, TCR-HLA and TCR-CMV co-occurrence, with a repertoire-size bias correction applied to the TCR pairs. In a later analysis, false discovery rates were estimated by permuting HLA or CMV assignments 20 times. In a later analysis, co-occurring TCRs were grouped using DBSCAN, and TCRdist sequence similarity was added for clustering within HLA-allele-positive subsets. Repertoires with fewer than 30,000 or more than 120,000 public chains were left out of co-occurrence clustering, as were roughly five repertoires with anomalous nucleotide sharing. In its TCRdb copy, this immuneACCESS table keeps in-frame sequences only and misses some clones. Where compared with another copy, unresolved V genes explain less than half of these, and the others have no known cause. The D gene and trimming were derived from the DNA, and the V and J assignments and clone size from that table. This sample gives roughly 100,000 clones in total; around three quarters of them show up just once. Approximately 5% of the sample comes from the top ten.

The sample comprised PBMCs. Rearrangement joined TRBV7-2 to TRBJ1-2, with no reliable assignment of the D segment. The clonotype was recovered from a woman aged 18 to 35 in good health and CMV-seropositive. The DNA sequence is TGTGCCAGCAGCTTACCGCCAAACAGCCCTTTCGGCTACACCTTC. The encoded protein is CASSLPPNSPFGYTF.